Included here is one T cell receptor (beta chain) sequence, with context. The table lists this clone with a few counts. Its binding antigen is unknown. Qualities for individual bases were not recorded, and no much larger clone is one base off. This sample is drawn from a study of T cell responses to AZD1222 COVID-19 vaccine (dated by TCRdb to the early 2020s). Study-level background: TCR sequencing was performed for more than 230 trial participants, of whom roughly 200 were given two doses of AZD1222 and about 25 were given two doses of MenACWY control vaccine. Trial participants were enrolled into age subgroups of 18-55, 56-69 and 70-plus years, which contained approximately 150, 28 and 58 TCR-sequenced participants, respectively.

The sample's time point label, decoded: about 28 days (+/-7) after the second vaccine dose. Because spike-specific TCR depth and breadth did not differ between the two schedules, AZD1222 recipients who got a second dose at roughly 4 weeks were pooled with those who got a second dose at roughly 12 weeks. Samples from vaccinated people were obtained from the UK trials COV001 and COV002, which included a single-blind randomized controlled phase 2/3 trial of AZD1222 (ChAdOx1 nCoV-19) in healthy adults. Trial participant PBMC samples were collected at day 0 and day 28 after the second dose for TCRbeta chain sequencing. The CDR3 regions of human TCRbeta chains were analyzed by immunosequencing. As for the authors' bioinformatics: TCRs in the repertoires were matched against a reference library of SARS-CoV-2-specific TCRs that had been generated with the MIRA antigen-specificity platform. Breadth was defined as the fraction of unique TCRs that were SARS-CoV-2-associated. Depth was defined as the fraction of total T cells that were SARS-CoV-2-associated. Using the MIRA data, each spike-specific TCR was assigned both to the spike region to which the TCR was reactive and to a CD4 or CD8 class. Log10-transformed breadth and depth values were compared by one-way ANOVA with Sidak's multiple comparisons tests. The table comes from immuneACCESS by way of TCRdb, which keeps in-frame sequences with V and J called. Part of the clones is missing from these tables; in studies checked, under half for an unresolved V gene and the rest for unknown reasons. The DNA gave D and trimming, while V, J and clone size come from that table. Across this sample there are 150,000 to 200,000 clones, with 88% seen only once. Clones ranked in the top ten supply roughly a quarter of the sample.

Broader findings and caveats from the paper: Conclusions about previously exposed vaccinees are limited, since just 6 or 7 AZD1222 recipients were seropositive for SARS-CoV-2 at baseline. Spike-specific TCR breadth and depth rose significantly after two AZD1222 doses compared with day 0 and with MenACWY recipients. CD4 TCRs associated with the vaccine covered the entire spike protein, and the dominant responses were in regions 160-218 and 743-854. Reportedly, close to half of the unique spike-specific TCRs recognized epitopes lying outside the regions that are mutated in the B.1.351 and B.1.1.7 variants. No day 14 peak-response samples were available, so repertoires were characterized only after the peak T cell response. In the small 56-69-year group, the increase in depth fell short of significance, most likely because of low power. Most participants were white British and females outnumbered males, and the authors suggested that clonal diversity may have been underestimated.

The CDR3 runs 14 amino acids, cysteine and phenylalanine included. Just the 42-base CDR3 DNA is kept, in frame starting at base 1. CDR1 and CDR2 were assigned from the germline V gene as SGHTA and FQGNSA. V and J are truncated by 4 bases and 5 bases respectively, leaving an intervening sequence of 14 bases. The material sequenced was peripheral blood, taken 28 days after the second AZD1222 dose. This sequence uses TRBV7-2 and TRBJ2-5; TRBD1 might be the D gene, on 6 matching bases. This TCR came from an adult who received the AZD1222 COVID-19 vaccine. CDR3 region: CASSSRKDSETQYF. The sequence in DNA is TGTGCCAGCAGCTCTCGTAAGGACAGTGAGACCCAGTACTTC.